Below are 18 T cell receptor beta chains sequenced from a single sample in a study of TIL therapy for anti-PD-1-resistant metastatic lung cancer. Sequencing used immunoSEQ v3. Sequencing was performed with immunoSEQ multiplex PCR; in TCRdb, only in-frame clones are kept and a portion is missing. The table has some 46,000 clones, around 80% seen once. Time point described: pre-treatment sample, taken before nivolumab and TIL therapy. The sequencing here drew on blood, taken at baseline. The receptors originated from a man in his 70s with non-small cell lung cancer.

This clone was detected only once. The V gene is TRBV6-5, the J gene TRBJ1-1, with 7 nucleotides matching TRBD1. The CDR3 runs to 10 residues. With V trimmed by 9 bases and J by 9 bases, 4 bases remained unmatched. Germline CDR1 reads MNHEY; CDR2 reads SVGAGI. The CDR3 sequence: CASPGQKAFF. The CDR3 nucleotides read TGTGCCAGTCCGGGACAGAAAGCTTTCTTT.

This clone showed up just once. The rearrangement uses TRBV2 and TRBJ2-3, with TRBD2 matching over 10 bases. Germline V CDR1 and CDR2: SNHLY, FYNNEI. The CDR3 totals 15 residues. The V and J ends lost 6 bases and 1 base, in that order; junction bases with no gene match: 4. The CDR3 DNA reads as TGTGCCAGCAGGTTAGGACTAGCGGGCACAGATACGCAGTATTTT. Residues: CASRLGLAGTDTQYF.

The CDR3 DNA reads TGTGCCAGCAGGGCCGACAGGGGTAGCAATCAGCCCCAGCATTTT. It encodes CASRADRGSNQPQHF. This chain connects TRBV7-8 to TRBJ1-5; 8 bases align to TRBD1. V was clipped by 6 bases and J by 0 bases; unmatched bases: 4. The CDR3 is 15 amino acids. CDR1 SGHVS and CDR2 FQNEAQ come from the germline V gene.

The rearrangement links TRBV4-2 to TRBJ2-1; 7 nucleotides line up with TRBD1. The trim removed 5 bases at V and 7 bases at J, leaving 5 bases unmatched. The V gene's germline CDR1 is LGHNA and CDR2 YNFKEQ. This CDR3 is 13 amino acids long. For the CDR3, the DNA is TGTGCCAGCAGCACCGGGACAGCGAATGAGCAGTTCTTC. Amino acid sequence: CASSTGTANEQFF.

The V gene is TRBV6-5, the J gene TRBJ2-5; 9 bases fit TRBD1. J lost 6 bases, V lost 4 bases, and 6 bases had no gene match. The CDR3 has 14 amino acids. The germline CDR1 and CDR2 sequences are MNHEY and SVGAGI. CDR3 in DNA: TGTGCCAGCAGTTCCGGGACAGGGCAGAAGACCCAGTACTTC. Translation: CASSSGTGQKTQYF.

There are many counts of this clone. The gene calls are TRBV7-3 and TRBJ2-7; D assignment may be TRBD1 or TRBD2 (6 bases each). V lost 5 bases and J lost 7, with 18 bases in between. Per the germline V gene, CDR1 is SGHTA and CDR2 is FQGTGA. The CDR3 is made up of 14 amino acids. Written as DNA, the CDR3 is TGTGCCAGCAGCAGTACGTTACAGGGAGGAGAGCAGTACTTC. It codes for CASSSTLQGGEQYF.

The V gene is TRBV5-1, the J gene TRBJ1-4, with D tentatively TRBD1 (6 bases). The CDR3 length is 14 residues. Germline assignment: CDR1 SGHRS and CDR2 YFSETQ. With 2 bases removed from V and 7 bases from J, the gap between germline ends came to 12 bases. CDR3 coding DNA: TGCGCCAGCAGCTTTAGTGAGGGGGGTGAAAAACTGTTTTTT. Translation gives CASSFSEGGEKLFF.

In regard to this clone: At one end, the junction sequence differs from germline, possibly due to a read error. The chain employs TRBV7-3 and TRBJ2-2, with D unclear. Germline assignment: CDR1 SGHTA and CDR2 FQGTGA. CDR3 size: 14 residues. The chain's CDR3 is CASSVTPYTGELFF. The CDR3 nucleotides read TGTGCCAGCAGCGTAACCCCTTACACCGGGGAGCTGTTTTTT.

V usage is TRBV4-1 and J usage is TRBJ1-1; maybe TRBD1 (5 bases). Germline CDR1 is MGHRA and CDR2 is YSYEKL. This CDR3 comprises 19 residues. V gave up 4 bases and J gave up 0 bases, with 24 bases separating them. The CDR3 sequence is CASSPGSAGTLDLNTEAFF. The CDR3 nucleotides are TGCGCCAGCAGCCCCGGGAGCGCCGGGACCCTAGACCTGAACACTGAAGCTTTCTTT.

This clone was counted between two and nine times. The gene calls are TRBV6-4 and TRBJ2-2, with D perhaps matching TRBD1 (5 bases). Trimming cost V 4 bases and J 6 bases, with 9 bases left between them. This CDR3 region has 13 residues. The germline gives CDR1 MRHNA, CDR2 SNTAGT. CDR3 sequence reads: CASSGQLAGELFF. CDR3 coding DNA: TGTGCCAGCAGTGGACAGCTCGCCGGGGAGCTGTTTTTT.

The chain combines TRBV19 with TRBJ2-2; D is unresolved. Germline-derived CDR1 and CDR2 are LNHDA and SQIVND (reference sequence). CDR3 length equals 14 residues. Trimming took off 2 bases at V and 7 bases at J, with 11 bases between the two ends. CDR3 nucleotide sequence: TGTGCCAGTAGTATACTAGGGCGAGGCGGGGAGCTGTTTTTT. Translating gives CASSILGRGGELFF.

The chain is built from TRBV2 and TRBJ2-7, with TRBD2 matching over 11 bases. The V gene's germline CDR1 is SNHLY and CDR2 FYNNEI. With 8 bases clipped from V and 3 bases from J, the junction kept 0 bases outside the gene matches. The CDR3 is made up of 12 amino acids. DNA for the CDR3: TGTGCCAGCGGGACTAGCGGCTACGAGCAGTACTTC. As protein: CASGTSGYEQYF.

The V and J genes are TRBV19 and TRBJ2-1; no reliable D call. CDR3 length: 13 residues. Germline V gene lookup returns CDR1 LNHDA and CDR2 SQIVND (reference sequence). V lost 7 bases, J lost 8 bases, and 15 bases lay in between. CDR3 loop: CASNGQVGYEQFF. The DNA for the CDR3 is TGTGCCAGTAATGGGCAGGTGGGCTATGAGCAGTTCTTC.

This chain links TRBV6-5 with TRBJ2-3, with D maybe TRBD1 (5 bases). Per germline, CDR1 MNHEY and CDR2 SVGAGI. Deletions cut 2 bases from V and 11 bases from J, with 14 bases between. The CDR3 is 13 amino acids. CDR3 loop: CASSYRRGDRQYF. The DNA of the CDR3 is TGTGCCAGCAGTTACAGGCGCGGCGACAGGCAGTATTTT.

V usage is TRBV9 and J usage is TRBJ1-3; D might be TRBD1 (6 bases). The CDR3 sequence is 17 residues long. Trimming removed 4 bases from V and 3 bases from J, with 20 bases in between. Germline V gene sequence: CDR1 SGDLS, CDR2 YYNGEE. The CDR3 loop reads CASSYPEGGTIGNTIYF. The CDR3 DNA reads as TGTGCCAGCAGCTACCCTGAAGGAGGGACAATTGGAAACACCATATATTTT.

This clone appeared a few times. The chain is built from TRBV28 and TRBJ1-2; D possibly corresponds to TRBD1 (6 bases). V dropped 2 bases and J dropped 2 bases, with 9 bases sitting between them. CDR3 size: 14 residues. Germline CDR1 MDHEN, CDR2 SYDVKM. Here the CDR3 reads CASSLGRGNYGYTF. The CDR3 DNA follows: TGTGCCAGCAGTTTAGGTAGGGGGAACTATGGCTACACCTTC.

This chain connects TRBV7-2 to TRBJ2-5; D gene unclear. Per germline, CDR1 SGHTA and CDR2 FQGNSA. Trimming took off 2 bases at V and 1 base at J, with 8 bases between the two ends. The CDR3 extends over 14 amino acids. The CDR3 sequence is CASSLTWTQETQYF. CDR3 bases: TGTGCCAGCAGCTTAACTTGGACCCAAGAGACCCAGTACTTC.

This clone is medium-sized by share. The gene calls are TRBV5-8 and TRBJ2-2, with a weak D call TRBD1 (6 bases). The CDR3 totals 16 residues. CDR1 and CDR2 (germline): SGHTS, YDEGEE. Trimming took off 4 bases at V and 4 bases at J, with 17 bases between the two ends. CDR3 nucleotide sequence: TGTGCCAGCAGCGAATCGTCAGGGGTGATCACCGGGGAGCTGTTTTTT. It encodes CASSESSGVITGELFF.